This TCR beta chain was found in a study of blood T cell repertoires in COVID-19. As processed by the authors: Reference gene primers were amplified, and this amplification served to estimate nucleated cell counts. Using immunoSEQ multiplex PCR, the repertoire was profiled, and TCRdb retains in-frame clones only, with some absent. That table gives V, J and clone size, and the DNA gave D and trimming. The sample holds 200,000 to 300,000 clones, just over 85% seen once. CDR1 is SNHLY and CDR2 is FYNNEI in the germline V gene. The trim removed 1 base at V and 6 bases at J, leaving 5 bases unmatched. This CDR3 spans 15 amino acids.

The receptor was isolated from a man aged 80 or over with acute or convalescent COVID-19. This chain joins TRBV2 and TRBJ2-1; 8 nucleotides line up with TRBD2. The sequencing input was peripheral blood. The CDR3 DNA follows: TGTGCCAGCAGTGAAGGGCTAGCGGGTTTCAATGAGCAGTTCTTC. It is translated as CASSEGLAGFNEQFF. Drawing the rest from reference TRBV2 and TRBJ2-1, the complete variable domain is EPEVTQTPSHQVTQMGQEVILRCVPISNHLYFYWYRQILGQKVEFLVSFYNNEISEKSEIFDDQFSVERPDGSNFTLKIRSTKLEDSAMYFCASSEGLAGFNEQFFGPGTRLTVL.